Listed here are 2 T cell receptor beta chains from one sample, sequenced in a study of cytomegalovirus exposure and HLA in healthy donors. 13 Jbeta primers and 60 Vbeta primers were used for the PCR. Assay used: immunoSEQ multiplex PCR; TCRdb lists only in-frame clones, some missing. Of more than 95,000 clones listed, 76% were seen once; the top ten hold roughly 2%. What was sequenced was PBMCs. These receptor sequences come from a man aged 45-65 years in good health and CMV-seronegative.

The chain combines TRBV6-6 with TRBJ1-5; a weak D match, TRBD1 (5 bases). Germline CDR1 and CDR2: MNHNY and SVGAGI (reference sequence). V was clipped by 5 bases and J by 4 bases, with 15 bases between them. The CDR3 extends over 15 amino acids. This CDR3 is CASSPDWGRNQPQHF. The CDR3 bases are TGTGCCAGCAGTCCCGATTGGGGCAGGAATCAGCCCCAGCATTTT.

The gene calls are TRBV10-3 and TRBJ2-3; 9 bases map to TRBD2. V lost 4 bases, J lost 2 bases, and 1 base stayed unmatched. CDR3 length: 14 amino acids. Germline V gene sequence: CDR1 ENHRY, CDR2 SYGVKD. Here the CDR3 DNA reads TGTGCCATCAGTGCTAGCGGGGCCACAGATACGCAGTATTTT. Translating gives CAISASGATDTQYF.